These 2 T cell receptor beta chains came from one sample sequenced in a study of Graves' ophthalmopathy and Graves' hyperthyroidism (dated by TCRdb to the late 2010s). Sequenced using an Illumina HiSeq 2000. TCR beta CDR3 regions were amplified from RNA transcripts for repertoire sequencing. The first round was an RT-PCR using HTBI primers with the Qiagen OneStep RT-PCR kit, and this first round was followed by a second-round multiplex PCR, then size selection and purification. TCRdb's own reprocessing of the public reads used fastp at Q25 and MiXCR and kept productive beta chains. Each CDR3 protein gets just one entry, which takes the most common genes and DNA from the rows behind it. The sample data list 620,000 or so distinct CDR3 sequences, and roughly 20% of these were observed just once. The top ten clones comprise approximately 7% of the sample. Input material: peripheral blood. The source is a woman between 18 and 30 years old with stable Graves' hyperthyroidism. Some clones in this sample may be carry-over from other donors' samples. Donor details come from another sample of the same person, matched by shared clones.

This clonotype has only a few counts. V and J are TRBV15 and TRBJ2-7; 7 bases are shared with TRBD2. The germline V gene encodes CDR1 LNHNV and CDR2 YYDKDF (reference sequence). The CDR3 totals 15 residues. Trimming at V came to 0 bases and at J to 0 bases, leaving 2 bases not matched to a gene. Written as DNA, the CDR3 is TGTGCCACCAGCAGAGATCGGACTAGCTCCTACGAGCAGTACTTC. This gives the protein CATSRDRTSSYEQYF.

Ten or more counts support this clonotype. The chain has TRBV28 and TRBJ1-1; D remains ambiguous. The CDR3 runs to 17 residues. Germline loops: CDR1 MDHEN, CDR2 SYDVKM. V gave up 6 bases and J gave up 0 bases, with 20 bases separating them. CDR3 loop: CASSPGGGPSMNTEAFF. The CDR3 region has the DNA TGTGCCAGCAGCCCCGGAGGTGGCCCTTCAATGAACACTGAAGCTTTCTTT.